The text below deals with one T cell receptor beta chain. This sample stems from a study of blood T cell repertoires in COVID-19. In the study overall: Sources were T cells, B-cell-depleted T cells, or PBMCs; the material itself was cDNA or gDNA.

Looked up from germline, CDR1 is LNHDA and CDR2 is SQIVND (reference sequence). Trimming shortened V by 3 bases and J by 4 bases, and 12 bases separated the two germline ends. The CDR3 consists of 14 residues. Authors' processing steps: Estimates of nucleated cell counts were drawn from the amplification of reference gene primers. Generated by immunoSEQ multiplex PCR, the TCRdb table keeps only in-frame clones and is missing some. Clonal size and the V and J genes are those of that table, whereas D and trimming came from the DNA. The table includes fewer than 650,000 clones, less than 90% detected once.

This TCR was sampled from a woman aged 50 to 65 with COVID-19, enrolled during active disease. V gene TRBV19 combines with J gene TRBJ1-1; the D gene is possibly TRBD1 (6 bases). Sequencing was carried out using peripheral blood. CDR3: CASSMGGGPTEAFF. CDR3 DNA: TGTGCCAGTAGTATGGGAGGGGGGCCCACTGAAGCTTTCTTT.